These 14 T cell receptor beta chains were all obtained from the same sample, sequenced in a study of shared clonotypes between healthy human individuals. Method: immunoSEQ multiplex PCR; TCRdb's copy keeps in-frame clones and lacks some. The sample comprises about 1 million clones, approximately 68% of which are singletons, and approximately 1.5% rests with the top ten. Material: memory CD4+ T cells sorted from blood. Noted subset: CD45RA-negative fraction. These receptors originate from a man aged 18-30 years in good health.

This chain connects TRBV7-2 to TRBJ2-1; D perhaps matches TRBD1 (5 bases). The CDR3 is 14 residues long. The V and J ends lost 1 base and 7 bases respectively, with 11 bases between them. From germline, CDR1 is SGHTA and CDR2 FQGNSA. The CDR3 is CASSLGTSGNEQFF. The CDR3 coding sequence is TGTGCCAGCAGCTTAGGGACATCAGGTAATGAGCAGTTCTTC. The full variable domain, with the rest looked up from reference TRBV7-2 and TRBJ2-1, is GAGVSQSPSNKVTEKGKDVELRCDPISGHTALYWYRQSLGQGLEFLIYFQGNSAPDKSGLPSDRFSAERTGGSVSTLTIQRTQQEDSAVYLCASSLGTSGNEQFFGPGTRLTVL.

The gene calls are TRBV5-1 and TRBJ2-2; 11 positions agree with TRBD2. V lost 0 bases, J lost 1 base, and 2 bases stayed unmatched. The CDR3 runs 17 residues. The germline V gene has CDR1 SGHRS and CDR2 YFSETQ. CDR3 coding DNA: TGCGCCAGCAGCTTGGGACTAGCGGGGATGAACACCGGGGAGCTGTTTTTT. The encoded protein is CASSLGLAGMNTGELFF.

J is TRBJ2-3 and V is TRBV10-3, with D perhaps TRBD2 (6 bases). There are 15 residues in the CDR3. Germline V gives CDR1 ENHRY, CDR2 SYGVKD. The ends were cut back, 3 bases at V and 0 bases at J, with 10 bases in the middle. The CDR3 DNA sequence: TGTGCCATCAGTGACCCCGGGACTAGCACAGATACGCAGTATTTT. Its protein is CAISDPGTSTDTQYF.

The genes are TRBV7-9 and TRBJ1-2, with 10 bases fitting TRBD1. Germline V gene data show CDR1 as SEHNR and CDR2 as FQNEAQ (reference sequence). V was pared by 5 bases and J by 5 bases, with 8 bases of the junction left unmatched. The CDR3 sequence is 15 residues long. The CDR3 here is CASSEGQGPPYGYTF. The CDR3 DNA reads as TGTGCCAGCAGCGAGGGACAGGGGCCACCATATGGCTACACCTTC.

The sample holds a few counts of this clone. J is TRBJ2-5 and V is TRBV19; possibly TRBD1 for D (5 bases). V was pared by 6 bases and J by 5 bases, with 13 bases between. The CDR3 contains 13 residues. CDR1 is LNHDA, CDR2 SQIVND, per germline (reference sequence). CDR3 protein: CASSQDRVETQYF. In DNA, the CDR3 is TGTGCCAGTAGCCAAGACAGAGTTGAGACCCAGTACTTC. The whole variable domain, filled in from reference TRBV19 and TRBJ2-5, reads DGGITQSPKYLFRKEGQNVTLSCEQNLNHDAMYWYRQDPGQGLRLIYYSQIVNDFQKGDIAEGYSVSREKKESFPLTVTSAQKNPTAFYLCASSQDRVETQYFGPGTRLLVL.

This rearrangement joins TRBV5-3 to TRBJ2-6, with D possibly being TRBD1 (6 bases). TRBV5-3 is noted as an ORF with a role that remains uncertain. This CDR3 spans 19 amino acids. The V and J ends lost 2 bases and 2 bases respectively, with 20 bases between them. The CDR3, as DNA: TGTGCCAGAAGCTTAGTATTCGCAGGGGATAGAGCTGGGGCCAACGTCCTGACTTTC. The encoded protein is CARSLVFAGDRAGANVLTF.

This chain joins TRBV21-1 and TRBJ2-7; the table's D gene call, TRBD2, was not cross checked with the DNA. TRBV21-1 is a pseudogene locus. This CDR3 is built from 14 residues. CDR3 DNA sequence: TGTGCCAGCACCCGACGGTCTAGCTCCTACGAGCAGTACTTC. It is translated as CASTRRSSSYEQYF.

The V gene is TRBV5-1, the J gene TRBJ2-2; possibly TRBD1 for D (5 bases). Looked up from germline, CDR1 is SGHRS and CDR2 is YFSETQ. The CDR3 has 14 residues. V lost 4 bases and J lost 1, with 8 bases in between. The CDR3 DNA follows: TGCGCCAGCAGCGAACAGGTGAACACCGGGGAGCTGTTTTTT. This encodes CASSEQVNTGELFF.

There are a few counts of this clone. Other nucleotide sequences in the sample specify the same CDR3. The rearrangement links TRBV5-4 to TRBJ1-1, with TRBD1 identical over 9 bases. V lost 4 bases, J lost 3 bases, and 4 bases stayed unmatched. The CDR3 is made up of 14 amino acids. The germline V gene encodes CDR1 SGHNT and CDR2 YYREEE (reference sequence). The CDR3 DNA sequence: TGTGCCAGCAGCAGGGGACAGGGCGACACTGAAGCTTTCTTT. This encodes CASSRGQGDTEAFF.

This clone was recorded a few times. V and J are TRBV19 and TRBJ2-5, with a tentative D call TRBD1 (6 bases). The CDR3 has 14 amino acids. Germline assignment: CDR1 LNHDA and CDR2 SQIVND (reference sequence). V was shortened by 7 bases and J by 0 bases, with 12 bases between the two germline ends. The DNA for the CDR3 is TGTGCCAGTACTCCCGGACAGTACCAAGAGACCCAGTACTTC. It encodes CASTPGQYQETQYF.

This clone turned up a few times. The chain is built from TRBV7-2 and TRBJ1-2; D may be TRBD1 (5 bases). CDR3 size: 14 residues. Germline V CDR1 and CDR2: SGHTA, FQGNSA. Trimming pared 1 base from V and 6 bases from J, leaving 12 bases between. The CDR3 reads CASSLGAGYDGYTF. For the CDR3, the DNA is TGTGCCAGCAGCTTAGGAGCAGGGTATGATGGCTACACCTTC.

This rearrangement joins TRBV18 to TRBJ1-6; D ambiguous. CDR1 is KGHSH, CDR2 LQKENI, per germline. V lost 1 base to trimming and J lost 0 bases, with 13 bases between them. The length of the CDR3 is 18 residues. CDR3 sequence: CASSPLSSGSSYNSPLHF. The CDR3 DNA sequence: TGTGCCAGCTCACCACTTTCGTCGGGGAGCTCCTATAATTCACCCCTCCACTTT.

This rearrangement joins TRBV6-1 to TRBJ2-2; D remains unclear. The germline V and J ends were trimmed by 5 bases and 7 bases, with 11 bases remaining between them. This CDR3 spans 13 amino acids. CDR1 is MNHNS and CDR2 is SASEGT in the germline V gene. As DNA, the CDR3 is TGTGCCAGCAGTCTCCTGCTCGGCGGGGAGCTGTTTTTT. Its translation is CASSLLLGGELFF.

In its sample, this clone was seen a few times. CDR3 sequence (DNA): TGCGCCAGCTTCCGGACAGGGCGAGGTGAGCAGTTCTTC. This encodes CASFRTGRGEQFF. The V gene is TRBV10-2, the J gene TRBJ2-1; 8 positions match TRBD1. The CDR3 covers 13 residues. Germline CDR1 WSHSY, CDR2 SAAADI. The V gene end was trimmed by 8 bases and the J gene end by 9 bases; junction bases not matched to a gene: 9.